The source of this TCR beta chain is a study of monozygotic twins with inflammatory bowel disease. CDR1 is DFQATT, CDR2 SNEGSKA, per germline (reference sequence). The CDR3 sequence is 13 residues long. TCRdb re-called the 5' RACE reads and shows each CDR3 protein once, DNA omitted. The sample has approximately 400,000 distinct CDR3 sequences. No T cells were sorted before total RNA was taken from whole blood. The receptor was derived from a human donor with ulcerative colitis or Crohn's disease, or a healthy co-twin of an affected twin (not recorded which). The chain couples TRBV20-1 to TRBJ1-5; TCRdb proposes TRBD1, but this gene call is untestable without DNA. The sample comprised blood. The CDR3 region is CSASTGGNQPQHF.